This T cell receptor beta chain was obtained from a study of blood T cell repertoires in COVID-19. Study at large: From the United States, Italy and Spain came samples of acute and convalescent COVID-19. PBMCs, B-cell-depleted T cells, or T cells provided the cDNA or gDNA that made up the material.

CDR3 length: 15 amino acids. The V gene's germline CDR1 is SGHTA and CDR2 FQGNSA. Between the trimmed V and J ends, which lost 1 base and 2 bases, there was a span of 9 bases. How the authors handled the data: Reference gene primers were amplified, and this amplification served to estimate nucleated cell counts. The table came from immunoSEQ multiplex PCR; TCRdb's copy has only in-frame clones and leaves some out. V, J and clone size reflect that table, while D and trimming were determined from the DNA. The data hold around 13,000 clones, with roughly four fifths observed a single time. V is TRBV7-2 and J is TRBJ1-5; unclear D gene. Sequencing was performed on peripheral blood. This TCR was sampled from a middle-aged man with active or convalescent COVID-19. CDR3 amino acids: CASSLVVSGNQPQHF. CDR3 coding DNA: TGTGCCAGCAGCTTAGTTGTCAGCGGCAATCAGCCCCAGCATTTT.